The subject of this entry is one T cell receptor beta chain. Here immunoSEQ multiplex PCR was the method, and the copy in TCRdb shows in-frame clones only, minus some. The repertoire holds tens of thousands of clones, around nine tenths seen once, with about 2.8% in the top ten. The CDR3 runs to 12 residues. Trimming took 4 bases from V and 1 from J, leaving 4 bases between them. In germline, CDR1 is MGHRA, CDR2 YSYEKL. The data were obtained in a study of T cell responses to AZD1222 COVID-19 vaccine. The TCR originated in an adult in good health. Specimen: peripheral blood, collected on day 0 of MenACWY control vaccination. The V call is TRBV4-1, the J call TRBJ1-1; D remains ambiguous. As DNA, the CDR3 is TGCGCCAGCAGCCGTGAGAACACTGAAGCTTTCTTT. Translating gives CASSRENTEAFF.